These 16 T cell receptor beta chains share one sample of origin, sequenced in a study of T cell responses to AZD1222 COVID-19 vaccine. Generated by immunoSEQ multiplex PCR, the TCRdb table keeps only in-frame clones and is missing some. The sample contains more than 150,000 clones, roughly 92% of which appear only once. Sequenced material: peripheral blood, taken 28 days after the second AZD1222 dose. All receptors derive from an adult who received the AZD1222 COVID-19 vaccine.

J is TRBJ1-3 and V is TRBV5-4; D is possibly TRBD1 (5 bases). Germline V gene sequence: CDR1 SGHNT, CDR2 YYREEE (reference sequence). Trimming stripped 1 base from V and 2 bases from J, with 10 bases between. This CDR3 spans 15 amino acids. CDR3 amino acids: CASSLSRGAGNTIYF. The CDR3, as DNA: TGTGCCAGCAGCTTGAGCCGGGGCGCTGGAAACACCATATATTTT.

This rearrangement joins TRBV12-3 or TRBV12-4 to TRBJ2-7; D is uncertain. CDR3 length equals 12 residues. The ends were cut back, 3 bases at V and 9 bases at J, with 12 bases in the middle. CDR3 loop: CASSFGKVAQYF. The CDR3 DNA reads TGTGCCAGCAGTTTTGGAAAGGTGGCGCAGTACTTC.

The chain carries TRBV6-4 and TRBJ2-1; 7 bases match TRBD2. Germline loops: CDR1 MRHNA, CDR2 SNTAGT. The ends lost 4 bases at V and 1 base at J; junction bases unmatched: 4. This CDR3 comprises 15 residues. CDR3 sequence reads: CASSALAVSYNEQFF. In nucleotides, the CDR3 is TGTGCCAGCAGTGCCCTAGCGGTTTCCTACAATGAGCAGTTCTTC.

The chain uses TRBV28 and TRBJ1-5; tentatively, D is TRBD1 (6 bases). Germline V lookup: CDR1 MDHEN, CDR2 SYDVKM. The CDR3 sequence is 14 residues long. Trimming left V 8 bases short and J 4 bases short, with 15 bases between. Here the CDR3 reads CASVGGGGNQPQHF. CDR3 coding DNA: TGTGCCAGCGTCGGGGGGGGCGGTAATCAGCCCCAGCATTTT.

V gene TRBV6-1 combines with J gene TRBJ2-7, with TRBD2 matching 10 bases. Trimming cost V 3 bases and J 2 bases; bases outside gene matches: 10. Germline V gene data show CDR1 as MNHNS and CDR2 as SASEGT. CDR3 length: 17 amino acids. This chain's CDR3 is CASSDPGTSVGPYEQYF. CDR3 coding DNA: TGTGCCAGCAGTGACCCCGGGACTAGCGTCGGCCCCTACGAGCAGTACTTC.

The V gene is TRBV21-1, the J gene TRBJ2-5; the table names TRBD1, a call not compared with the DNA. TRBV21-1 is an annotated pseudogene. The length of the CDR3 is 18 residues. CDR3 residues: CASSSYRGRIDEGETQYF. The CDR3 region has the DNA TGTGCCAGCAGCTCTTACAGGGGGAGGATCGATGAGGGAGAGACCCAGTACTTC.

V gene TRBV5-4 combines with J gene TRBJ2-7; D is perhaps TRBD1 or TRBD2 (5 bases each). Per germline, CDR1 SGHNT and CDR2 YYREEE (reference sequence). V was cut by 5 bases and J by 3 bases, with 30 bases left in between. The CDR3 covers 19 residues. The CDR3 nucleotides read TGTGCCAGCAGACGGGAACGATTATCATCCCTGGGACCAGACTACGAGCAGTACTTC. This codes for CASRRERLSSLGPDYEQYF. Variable domain in full (rest from reference TRBV5-4 and TRBJ2-7): ETGVTQSPTHLIKTRGQQVTLRCSSQSGHNTVSWYQQALGQGPQFIFQYYREEENGRGNFPPRFSGLQFPNYSSELNVNALELDDSALYLCASRRERLSSLGPDYEQYFGPGTRLTVT.

This clone was seen once. The chain is built from TRBV28 and TRBJ1-2, with D unclear. The germline gives CDR1 MDHEN, CDR2 SYDVKM. The CDR3 is made up of 13 amino acids. V was clipped by 2 bases and J by 5 bases, with 9 bases between them. CDR3 residues: CASSLGSPYGYTF. Here the CDR3 DNA reads TGTGCCAGCAGTTTAGGCAGCCCTTATGGCTACACCTTC.

The chain combines TRBV27 with TRBJ1-6, with D hard to call. There are 13 residues in the CDR3. V lost 2 bases to trimming and J lost 14 bases, with 13 bases between them. Germline V gene data show CDR1 as MNHEY and CDR2 as SMNVEV (reference sequence). CDR3 region: CASSLRAAPTLHF. Written as DNA, the CDR3 is TGTGCCAGCAGTTTAAGGGCGGCCCCCACCCTCCACTTT.

This rearrangement joins TRBV9 to TRBJ2-7; 12 bases map to TRBD2. CDR1 is SGDLS, CDR2 YYNGEE, per germline. V was clipped by 4 bases and J by 9 bases; unmatched bases: 2. The CDR3 has 12 residues. CDR3 in amino acids: CASSTTSGRQYF. The CDR3 bases are TGTGCCAGCAGCACGACTAGCGGGAGGCAGTACTTC. Using reference TRBV9 and TRBJ2-7 for the parts outside the CDR3, the full variable domain is DSGVTQTPKHLITATGQRVTLRCSPRSGDLSVYWYQQSLDQGLQFLIQYYNGEERAKGNILERFSAQQFPDLHSELNLSSLELGDSALYFCASSTTSGRQYFGPGTRLTVT.

This chain joins TRBV18 and TRBJ2-6; no reliable D call. Germline CDR1 and CDR2: KGHSH and LQKENI. The CDR3 length is 16 residues. V dropped 1 base and J dropped 6 bases, with 13 bases sitting between them. DNA for the CDR3: TGTGCCAGCTCACCACTCCAGTGGGGTTCGGCCAACGTCCTGACTTTC. Amino acid sequence: CASSPLQWGSANVLTF.

V gene TRBV18 combines with J gene TRBJ1-1; a weak D match, TRBD1 (6 bases). The CDR3 runs to 15 residues. Looked up from germline, CDR1 is KGHSH and CDR2 is LQKENI. V lost 2 bases, J lost 5 bases, and 15 bases lay in between. The CDR3 is CASSPEWRGRTEAFF. The CDR3 coding sequence is TGTGCCAGCTCACCAGAATGGCGGGGGCGGACTGAAGCTTTCTTT. Filled out from reference TRBV18 and TRBJ1-1, the complete variable domain reads NAGVMQNPRHLVRRRGQEARLRCSPMKGHSHVYWYRQLPEEGLKFMVYLQKENIIDESGMPKERFSAEFPKEGPSILRIQQVVRGDSAAYFCASSPEWRGRTEAFFGQGTRLTVV.

This chain joins TRBV7-2 and TRBJ2-3; the D is unclear. Trimming cost V 1 base and J 1 base, with 9 bases left between them. Germline CDR1 and CDR2: SGHTA and FQGNSA. This CDR3 region has 15 residues. The CDR3 spells CASSLGRIGTDTQYF. In DNA, the CDR3 is TGTGCCAGCAGCTTAGGACGGATAGGCACAGATACGCAGTATTTT. Together with reference TRBV7-2 and TRBJ2-3, the CDR3 gives the full variable domain: GAGVSQSPSNKVTEKGKDVELRCDPISGHTALYWYRQSLGQGLEFLIYFQGNSAPDKSGLPSDRFSAERTGGSVSTLTIQRTQQEDSAVYLCASSLGRIGTDTQYFGPGTRLTVL.

This rearrangement joins TRBV28 to TRBJ1-2, with unresolved D. Germline CDR1 reads MDHEN; CDR2 reads SYDVKM. V shed 8 bases and J shed 0 bases, with 16 bases lying between them. The CDR3 length is 15 residues. CDR3 nucleotides: TGTGCCAGCGCCACGGTCGGATTCGCTAACTATGGCTACACCTTC. Its translation is CASATVGFANYGYTF.

The chain is built from TRBV27 and TRBJ1-5, with 7 bases fitting TRBD1. The CDR3 extends over 15 amino acids. The V and J ends lost 5 bases and 6 bases, in that order; junction bases with no gene match: 10. CDR1 and CDR2 from the germline V gene are MNHEY and SMNVEV (reference sequence). The chain's CDR3 is CASSRTGSKGQPQHF. The CDR3 nucleotides read TGTGCCAGCAGTCGGACAGGTTCTAAGGGTCAGCCCCAGCATTTT.

The chain carries TRBV3-1 (or the pseudogene TRBV3-2) and TRBJ1-2; no definite D call. Germline V lookup: CDR1 LGHDT, CDR2 YNNKEL (reference sequence). The CDR3 is made up of 13 amino acids. V lost 3 bases to trimming and J lost 5 bases, with 10 bases between them. The CDR3, as DNA: TGTGCCAGCAGCCAGGACGATATATATGGCTACACCTTC. Translation gives CASSQDDIYGYTF.